This T cell receptor (beta chain) was sequenced during a study of Ad26.COV2.S vaccination and SARS-CoV-2 variants. Assay: immunoSEQ multiplex PCR; the TCRdb copy retains only in-frame clones and omits some. The sample shows about 370,000 clones, about 89% of them seen only once. Germline V gene data show CDR1 as SEHNR and CDR2 as FQNEAQ (reference sequence). The CDR3 length is 15 residues. V dropped 1 base and J dropped 4 bases, with 13 bases sitting between them. Treatment reported: roughly 20 received Ad26.COV2.S at low or high dose, single or two shots; several received placebo; per-sample allocation not given. Sample collection was performed on day 63 after the first vaccine or placebo injection.

This chain joins TRBV7-9 and TRBJ2-5; D may be TRBD2 (6 bases). The material was peripheral blood, obtained in a trial of Ad26.COV2.S vaccine versus placebo. The TCR sequence derives from a person aged 18-65 years who received the Ad26.COV2.S COVID-19 vaccine or a placebo. In DNA, the CDR3 is TGTGCCAGCAGCTTAGGCTTCGCCGGGAGAGAGACCCAGTACTTC. As protein: CASSLGFAGRETQYF.